This T cell receptor beta chain was sequenced in a study of a mutant IDH1 vaccine in newly diagnosed glioma. Study details: Treated individuals were approximately 60% male and around 40% female, averaging about 42 years of age.

The time point was: baseline, week 1 (first vaccination visit). Treatment defined: pre-vaccination baseline after standard-of-care therapy. Assay used: immunoSEQ multiplex PCR; TCRdb lists only in-frame clones, some missing. The data show approximately 36,000 clones, around four fifths seen once. Germline V gene data show CDR1 as SGHDN and CDR2 as FVKESK. V dropped 0 bases and J dropped 1 base, with 15 bases sitting between them. This CDR3 region has 17 residues. This TCR was recovered from a man in his forties with glioma. Some clones in this sample may be carry-over from other donors' samples. Sample: PBMCs, taken from a glioma patient treated with radiotherapy, temozolomide or both. The chain uses TRBV14 and TRBJ1-1, with D possibly matching TRBD1 (6 bases). CDR3 in DNA: TGTGCCAGCAGCCAAGATCCTCCAGGGACAAGGAACACTGAAGCTTTCTTT. This codes for CASSQDPPGTRNTEAFF. The full variable domain, completed using reference TRBV14 and TRBJ1-1, is EAGVTQFPSHSVIEKGQTVTLRCDPISGHDNLYWYRRVMGKEIKFLLHFVKESKQDESGMPNNRFLAERTGGTYSTLKVQPAELEDSGVYFCASSQDPPGTRNTEAFFGQGTRLTVV.